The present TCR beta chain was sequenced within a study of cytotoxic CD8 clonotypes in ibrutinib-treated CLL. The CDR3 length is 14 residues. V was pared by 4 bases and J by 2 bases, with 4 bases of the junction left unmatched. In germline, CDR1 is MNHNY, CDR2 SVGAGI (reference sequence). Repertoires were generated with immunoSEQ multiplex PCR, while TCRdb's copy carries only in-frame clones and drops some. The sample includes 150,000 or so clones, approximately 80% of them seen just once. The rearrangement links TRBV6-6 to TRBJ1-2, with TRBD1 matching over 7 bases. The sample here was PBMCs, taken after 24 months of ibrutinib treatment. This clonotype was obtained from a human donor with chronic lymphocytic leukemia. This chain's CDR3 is CASSSGGQNYGYTF. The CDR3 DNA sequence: TGTGCCAGCAGTTCCGGGGGACAGAACTATGGCTACACCTTC.